This T cell receptor beta chain was observed in a study of T cell responses to AZD1222 COVID-19 vaccine. Method: immunoSEQ multiplex PCR; TCRdb's copy keeps in-frame clones and lacks some. The table shows about 130,000 clones, with around 92% occurring only once. This CDR3 contains 14 residues. The V gene lost 1 base and the J gene lost 2 bases, with 7 bases spanning the gap. Germline assignment: CDR1 LGHDT and CDR2 YNNKEL (reference sequence). The J gene is TRBJ2-3, the V gene TRBV3-1 (or the pseudogene TRBV3-2), with D possibly matching TRBD1 (5 bases). The receptor comes from an adult who received the AZD1222 COVID-19 vaccine. The input for sequencing was peripheral blood, taken 28 days after the second AZD1222 dose. The CDR3 DNA reads as TGTGCCAGCAGCCAAGCGGACACCACAGATACGCAGTATTTT. This codes for CASSQADTTDTQYF.